The 28 T cell receptor beta chains in this list originate from one sample, sequenced in a study of shared clonotypes between healthy human individuals. TCRdb's table, derived via immunoSEQ multiplex PCR, lists solely in-frame clones and lacks some. Among approximately 1.5 million clones listed, about 98.5% were seen once. Specimen: naive CD4+ T cells sorted from blood. Subset described: CD45RA+ positively selected. The receptor source for this set is a man aged 25 to 45 in good health.

V is TRBV29-1 and J is TRBJ2-3; 9 bases align to TRBD2. The V segment lost 8 bases and the J segment 2 bases; nucleotides outside the gene matches: 5. The CDR3 contains 13 residues. Germline values: CDR1 SQVTM, CDR2 ANQGSEA. DNA for the CDR3: TGCAGCTTAAGCGGGGGGATCACAGATACGCAGTATTTT. Translated: CSLSGGITDTQYF.

V and J are TRBV18 and TRBJ1-1; D possibly corresponds to TRBD1 (5 bases). The CDR3 runs to 12 residues. Trimming shortened V by 4 bases and J by 7 bases, and 10 bases separated the two germline ends. CDR1 and CDR2 (germline): KGHSH, LQKENI. The CDR3, as DNA: TGTGCCAGCTCACTGGACACCTTTGAAGCTTTCTTT. Its protein is CASSLDTFEAFF.

This chain connects TRBV5-1 to TRBJ2-7; 9 positions match TRBD2. CDR1 is SGHRS, CDR2 YFSETQ, per germline. The CDR3 is made up of 14 amino acids. After removal of 0 bases from V and 5 bases from J, the junction contained 3 bases not matched to a gene. CDR3 nucleotide sequence: TGCGCCAGCAGCTTGGCCCGGACTAGCGACGAGCAGTACTTC. The encoded protein is CASSLARTSDEQYF.

The chain uses TRBV7-3 and TRBJ2-1; D call uncertain. There are 16 residues in the CDR3. With 1 base removed from V and 0 bases from J, the gap between germline ends came to 10 bases. In germline, CDR1 is SGHTA, CDR2 FQGTGA. Written as DNA, the CDR3 is TGTGCCAGCAGCTTAAACGTCCCCAGCTCCTACAATGAGCAGTTCTTC. As protein: CASSLNVPSSYNEQFF.

The rearrangement uses TRBV6-4 and TRBJ1-2; a weak D match, TRBD1 (5 bases). Between the trimmed V and J ends, which lost 4 bases and 4 bases, there was a span of 13 bases. Germline CDR1 MRHNA, CDR2 SNTAGT. The CDR3 loop spans 14 amino acids. This chain's CDR3 is CASSADGAGYGYTF. CDR3 bases: TGTGCCAGCAGTGCGGACGGGGCGGGCTATGGCTACACCTTC.

V usage is TRBV5-4 and J usage is TRBJ2-3; D is perhaps TRBD2 (6 bases). CDR3 size: 15 residues. Germline lookup yields CDR1 SGHNT and CDR2 YYREEE (reference sequence). V was cut by 4 bases and J by 6 bases, with 18 bases left in between. CDR3 DNA: TGTGCCAGCAGCCCGGGACTCCCTCAAGGGGATACGCAGTATTTT. This codes for CASSPGLPQGDTQYF.

The rearrangement uses TRBV19 and TRBJ1-2; TRBD1 might be the D (5 bases). The V gene lost 5 bases and the J gene lost 0 bases, with 10 bases spanning the gap. Germline assignment: CDR1 LNHDA and CDR2 SQIVND (reference sequence). The CDR3 loop spans 14 amino acids. CDR3 bases: TGTGCCAGTAGTGTCGGACACGCTAACTATGGCTACACCTTC. Translation: CASSVGHANYGYTF.

The gene calls are TRBV6-5 and TRBJ2-3; D may be TRBD2 (6 bases). Trimming took off 5 bases at V and 2 bases at J, with 11 bases between the two ends. The CDR3 spans 14 residues. Germline assignment: CDR1 MNHEY and CDR2 SVGAGI. Here the CDR3 reads CASSAGLNTDTQYF. The CDR3 DNA is TGTGCCAGCAGTGCGGGACTTAACACAGATACGCAGTATTTT.

The J gene is TRBJ1-5, the V gene TRBV2; D gene ambiguous. The CDR3 contains 15 residues. Germline loops: CDR1 SNHLY, CDR2 FYNNEI. Deletions cut 5 bases from V and 6 bases from J, with 17 bases between. The CDR3 is CASSTEWAGSQPQHF. The CDR3 coding sequence is TGTGCCAGCAGTACCGAGTGGGCTGGATCTCAGCCCCAGCATTTT.

J is TRBJ1-1 and V is TRBV6-6, with D hard to call. CDR1 MNHNY and CDR2 SVGAGI come from the germline V gene (reference sequence). V was pared by 0 bases and J by 6 bases, with 8 bases between. The CDR3 consists of 13 residues. This CDR3 reads CASSYSRGAEAFF. The CDR3 region has the DNA TGTGCCAGCAGTTACTCGAGAGGAGCTGAAGCTTTCTTT.

This chain links TRBV21-1 with TRBJ1-2. TRBV21-1 is classified as a pseudogene. The CDR3 length is 14 residues. CDR3 coding DNA: TGTGCCAGCAGCAAAGTCCCCCCCTTCTATGGCTACACCTTC. It translates to CASSKVPPFYGYTF.

This chain connects TRBV6-5 to TRBJ1-2, with a weak D call TRBD1 (6 bases). The CDR3 is 15 residues long. V dropped 2 bases and J dropped 6 bases, with 16 bases sitting between them. Germline V gives CDR1 MNHEY, CDR2 SVGAGI. The CDR3: CASSYLLQGSNGYTF. The CDR3 DNA reads as TGTGCCAGCAGTTACCTCTTACAGGGATCGAATGGCTACACCTTC.

J is TRBJ2-6 and V is TRBV27, with TRBD1 identical over 10 bases. Trimming cost V 3 bases and J 2 bases; bases outside gene matches: 4. Germline values: CDR1 MNHEY, CDR2 SMNVEV (reference sequence). The CDR3 extends over 17 amino acids. The CDR3 DNA follows: TGTGCCAGCAGTTTCCGACAGGGGGCGACTGGGGCCAACGTCCTGACTTTC. It is translated as CASSFRQGATGANVLTF.

This clone was found once. V is TRBV25-1 and J is TRBJ2-2; 12 bases fit TRBD1. The V gene end was trimmed by 6 bases and the J gene end by 5 bases; junction bases not matched to a gene: 7. In germline, CDR1 is MGHDK, CDR2 SYGVNS. This CDR3 is 16 amino acids long. The CDR3 DNA is TGTGCCAGCAGCCGGGACAGGGGGCTAAGGACCGGGGAGCTGTTTTTT. It yields the protein CASSRDRGLRTGELFF.

The chain joins TRBV5-1 to TRBJ2-7, with unresolved D. The germline gives CDR1 SGHRS, CDR2 YFSETQ. V was trimmed by 5 bases and J by 0 bases, leaving 12 bases between them. The CDR3 contains 14 residues. Here the CDR3 reads CASRYRGTSYEQYF. For the CDR3, the DNA is TGCGCCAGCAGGTACCGAGGAACCTCCTACGAGCAGTACTTC.

The V gene is TRBV29-1, the J gene TRBJ2-7, with TRBD1 as a possible D gene (5 bases). This CDR3 contains 15 residues. The V gene lost 4 bases and the J gene lost 3 bases, with 19 bases spanning the gap. Germline V CDR1 and CDR2: SQVTM, ANQGSEA. The CDR3 region is CSVGYIGVAHYEQYF. The CDR3 nucleotides are TGCAGCGTTGGATACATAGGGGTCGCACACTACGAGCAGTACTTC.

The J gene is TRBJ2-2, the V gene TRBV5-1; possibly TRBD1 for D (6 bases). CDR3 length: 15 residues. Germline values: CDR1 SGHRS, CDR2 YFSETQ. V was clipped by 4 bases and J by 2 bases, with 12 bases between them. The CDR3 nucleotides read TGCGCCAGCAGCACCGGGACACCAAACACCGGGGAGCTGTTTTTT. Translation: CASSTGTPNTGELFF.

The chain carries TRBV7-9 and TRBJ2-7, with D unresolved. Germline lookup yields CDR1 SEHNR and CDR2 FQNEAQ (reference sequence). V was trimmed by 2 bases and J by 2 bases, leaving 4 bases between them. CDR3 size: 12 residues. The CDR3 loop reads CASSLNTYEQYF. CDR3 bases: TGTGCCAGCAGCTTAAACACCTACGAGCAGTACTTC.

This chain joins TRBV6-5 and TRBJ2-2; 10 nucleotides match TRBD2. Germline trimming cut 5 bases from V and 3 bases from J; bases unmatched to any gene: 3. The CDR3 sequence is 15 residues long. The germline CDR1 and CDR2 sequences are MNHEY and SVGAGI. The CDR3 is CASSVGLADTGELFF. CDR3 nucleotide sequence: TGTGCCAGCAGTGTAGGACTAGCGGACACCGGGGAGCTGTTTTTT.

The genes are TRBV18 and TRBJ1-5, with a tentative D call TRBD1 (5 bases). The V gene's germline CDR1 is KGHSH and CDR2 LQKENI. With 5 bases removed from V and 0 bases from J, the gap between germline ends came to 11 bases. The CDR3 is 15 residues long. The DNA for the CDR3 is TGTGCCAGCTCAACGGGGACGGATAGCAATCAGCCCCAGCATTTT. Its translation is CASSTGTDSNQPQHF.

The CDR3 sequence is CASSLSQVPGQETQYF. CDR3 DNA sequence: TGTGCCAGCAGCCTATCCCAGGTTCCGGGGCAAGAGACCCAGTACTTC. This chain uses TRBV13 with TRBJ2-5; perhaps TRBD2 as D (5 bases). This CDR3 contains 16 residues. Germline values: CDR1 PRHDT, CDR2 FYEKMQ (reference sequence). Between the trimmed V and J ends, which lost 5 bases and 2 bases, there was a span of 18 bases.

The V gene is TRBV9, the J gene TRBJ1-1, with TRBD1 matching over 7 bases. Germline V gene sequence: CDR1 SGDLS, CDR2 YYNGEE. This CDR3 comprises 14 residues. The ends lost 1 base at V and 5 bases at J; junction bases unmatched: 5. The chain's CDR3 is CASSVLRQGTEAFF. Here the CDR3 DNA reads TGTGCCAGCAGCGTACTGAGACAGGGAACTGAAGCTTTCTTT.

The CDR3: CASTASGFQETQYF. The CDR3 coding sequence is TGTGCCAGCACGGCTAGCGGATTCCAAGAGACCCAGTACTTC. J is TRBJ2-5 and V is TRBV9, with TRBD2 identical over 7 bases. Trimming removed 6 bases from V and 1 base from J; junction bases left unmatched: 6. This CDR3 comprises 14 residues. CDR1 is SGDLS, CDR2 YYNGEE, per germline.

The chain is built from TRBV7-9 and TRBJ2-2, with 12 bases lining up with TRBD2. This CDR3 comprises 16 residues. V lost 5 bases, J lost 6 bases, and 7 bases stayed unmatched. Germline V lookup: CDR1 SEHNR, CDR2 FQNEAQ (reference sequence). CDR3 sequence reads: CASSLSGLAGSGELFF. CDR3 nucleotide sequence: TGTGCCAGCAGCCTATCCGGACTAGCGGGATCCGGGGAGCTGTTTTTT.

The chain combines TRBV14 with TRBJ1-1; D is undetermined. The CDR3 has 13 residues. CDR1 is SGHDN and CDR2 is FVKESK in the germline V gene. V was clipped by 4 bases and J by 5 bases, with 11 bases between them. Here the CDR3 reads CASSRRPVTEAFF. The CDR3 nucleotides are TGTGCCAGCAGCCGCCGGCCGGTTACTGAAGCTTTCTTT.

This chain's CDR3 is CAWSEAANTEAFF. CDR3 DNA: TGTGCCTGGAGTGAGGCAGCGAACACTGAAGCTTTCTTT. The chain carries TRBV30 and TRBJ1-1; D gene unclear. Trimming removed 1 base at V and 1 base at J, with 7 bases between. Per germline, CDR1 GTSNPN and CDR2 SVGIG (reference sequence). CDR3 length: 13 amino acids.

J is TRBJ2-3 and V is TRBV5-1, with 11 bases lining up with TRBD2. There are 14 residues in the CDR3. J was trimmed by 1 base and V by 7 bases; bases with no gene match: 2. In germline, CDR1 is SGHRS, CDR2 YFSETQ. The CDR3 here is CASQGLAGTDTQYF. DNA of the CDR3: TGCGCCAGCCAGGGACTAGCGGGCACAGATACGCAGTATTTT.

The CDR3 sequence: CASSSGTSGQETQYF. In nucleotides, the CDR3 is TGTGCCAGCAGCTCCGGGACTAGCGGCCAAGAGACCCAGTACTTC. The V gene is TRBV7-9, the J gene TRBJ2-5, with 11 bases identical to TRBD2. Germline V gene data show CDR1 as SEHNR and CDR2 as FQNEAQ (reference sequence). The V segment lost 4 bases and the J segment 1 base; nucleotides outside the gene matches: 2. The CDR3 sequence is 15 residues long.